The subject of this entry is one T cell receptor beta chain. The source of the sample is a study of blood T cell repertoires in COVID-19. The overall study: COVID-19 samples collected from the United States, Italy and Spain covered acute and convalescent phases. The cDNA or gDNA used as material had been derived from T cells, B-cell-depleted T cells, or PBMCs.

In germline, CDR1 is MDHEN, CDR2 SYDVKM. The CDR3 runs to 13 residues. Trimming stripped 8 bases from V and 1 base from J, with 11 bases between. Source study methods: Amplification of reference gene primers was used by the study to estimate nucleated cell counts. Libraries were prepared by immunoSEQ multiplex PCR; TCRdb keeps only in-frame clonotypes and omits some of them. V, J and clone size were drawn from that table, and D and trimming were deduced from the DNA. Here the sample spans roughly 100,000 clones, approximately 80% being singletons. The chain employs TRBV28 and TRBJ1-1, with unresolved D. The sample consisted of peripheral blood. The receptor was derived from an elderly woman with active or convalescent COVID-19. The CDR3 protein is CASFPLWNTEAFF. DNA of the CDR3: TGTGCCAGCTTCCCCCTCTGGAACACTGAAGCTTTCTTT. Combining the CDR3 with reference TRBV28 and TRBJ1-1 gives the whole variable domain DVKVTQSSRYLVKRTGEKVFLECVQDMDHENMFWYRQDPGLGLRLIYFSYDVKMKEKGDIPEGYSVSREKKERFSLILESASTNQTSMYLCASFPLWNTEAFFGQGTRLTVV.